The 20 T cell receptor beta chains listed next were all sequenced from one sample in a study of T cell clonotyping in hematopoietic cell transplantation. Time point described: recipient sample about 28 days before transplant, after cytoreduction. TCRdb's table, derived via immunoSEQ multiplex PCR, lists solely in-frame clones and lacks some. The sample records fewer than 50,000 clones, approximately 90% being singletons. Sequenced material: peripheral blood mononuclear cells, taken before stem cell transplant. The receptors originated from a man in his 60s with biphenotypic leukemia. Some clones in this sample may be carry-over from other donors' samples.

J is TRBJ2-2 and V is TRBV9; TRBD2 aligns across 7 bases. With V trimmed by 0 bases and J by 3 bases, 8 bases remained unmatched. Germline V CDR1 and CDR2: SGDLS, YYNGEE. The CDR3 sequence is 17 residues long. In nucleotides, the CDR3 is TGTGCCAGCAGCGTAGAACCGGGAGGAAGTTACACCGGGGAGCTGTTTTTT. It specifies CASSVEPGGSYTGELFF.

The CDR3 DNA follows: TGTGCCAGTAGTATCGGGGAAGGGGGTAAGCAGTTCTTC. This codes for CASSIGEGGKQFF. This chain uses TRBV19 with TRBJ2-1; TRBD1 might be the D (6 bases). Per the germline V gene, CDR1 is LNHDA and CDR2 is SQIVND (reference sequence). CDR3 length equals 13 residues. The ends were cut back, 3 bases at V and 11 bases at J, with 14 bases in the middle.

The chain joins TRBV7-2 to TRBJ2-4, with 8 bases that match TRBD2. The CDR3 has 14 amino acids. The J segment lost 6 bases and the V segment lost 5 bases, leaving 6 bases of the junction unmatched. The germline V gene encodes CDR1 SGHTA and CDR2 FQGNSA. The CDR3 loop is CASSEAGEGNIQYF. The CDR3 DNA reads as TGTGCCAGCAGCGAAGCGGGAGAGGGAAACATTCAGTACTTC.

The CDR3 loop is CASSITGYTGELFF. The CDR3 DNA is TGTGCCAGTAGTATAACAGGGTACACCGGGGAGCTGTTTTTT. This chain connects TRBV19 to TRBJ2-2; possibly TRBD1 for D (6 bases). This CDR3 has 14 amino acids. CDR1 is LNHDA and CDR2 is SQIVND in the germline V gene (reference sequence). Trimming stripped 2 bases from V and 3 bases from J, with 7 bases between.

The J gene is TRBJ1-1, the V gene TRBV10-2; tentative D call: TRBD1 (6 bases). The CDR3 consists of 15 residues. Trimming removed 1 base from V and 2 bases from J, with 11 bases in between. CDR1 is WSHSY and CDR2 is SAAADI in the germline V gene. CDR3 DNA sequence: TGCGCCAGCAGTGAGTTAGGGGGGGGAAACACTGAAGCTTTCTTT. Its translation is CASSELGGGNTEAFF.

As regards this clone: The junction differs from germline at one of its ends, possibly a read error. This chain uses TRBV6-9 with TRBJ1-1; D is unresolved. The CDR3 totals 16 residues. CDR1 is MNHGY, CDR2 SVAAGI, per germline. The CDR3 region is CASSYSNLRPNSEAFF. In nucleotides, the CDR3 is TGTGCCAGCAGTTATTCCAACCTGAGACCGAACAGTGAAGCTTTCTTT.

The chain recombines TRBV9 with TRBJ2-3; 7 bases map to TRBD2. CDR3 length equals 15 residues. Trimming cost V 4 bases and J 3 bases; bases outside gene matches: 8. Germline CDR1 SGDLS, CDR2 YYNGEE. CDR3 DNA sequence: TGTGCCAGCAGCTTCATAGCGCGGGAGACAGATACGCAGTATTTT. It codes for CASSFIARETDTQYF.

This clone was counted a single time. In DNA, the CDR3 is TGTGCCAGCAGCTTGGGGACAGGCACAGATACGCAGTATTTT. This encodes CASSLGTGTDTQYF. This chain connects TRBV5-6 to TRBJ2-3; possible D gene TRBD1, 6 bases. Per the germline V gene, CDR1 is SGHDT and CDR2 is YYEEEE. Trimming left V 0 bases short and J 1 base short, with 6 bases between. This CDR3 region has 14 residues. The complete variable domain, with remaining parts taken from reference TRBV5-6 and TRBJ2-3, reads DAGVTQSPTHLIKTRGQQVTLRCSPKSGHDTVSWYQQALGQGPQFIFQYYEEEERQRGNFPDRFSGHQFPNYSSELNVNALLLGDSALYLCASSLGTGTDTQYFGPGTRLTVL.

V usage is TRBV2 and J usage is TRBJ1-5; 8 nucleotides match TRBD1. CDR3 length equals 15 residues. Germline V gene sequence: CDR1 SNHLY, CDR2 FYNNEI. The trim removed 4 bases at V and 9 bases at J, leaving 11 bases unmatched. The CDR3 here is CASSVRDRPGRPQHF. DNA of the CDR3: TGTGCCAGCAGTGTCCGGGACAGGCCAGGTAGGCCCCAGCATTTT.

The chain joins TRBV28 to TRBJ2-2, with 8 bases identical to TRBD1. Per germline, CDR1 MDHEN and CDR2 SYDVKM. This CDR3 region has 17 residues. The J segment lost 3 bases and the V segment lost 6 bases, leaving 12 bases of the junction unmatched. In DNA form, the CDR3 reads TGTGCCAGCAGATCAGGGGGCAGGTTCCTTGACACCGGGGAGCTGTTTTTT. It encodes CASRSGGRFLDTGELFF.

The rearrangement joins TRBV19 to TRBJ1-4; D is unclear. The ends were cut back, 10 bases at V and 4 bases at J, with 13 bases in the middle. The CDR3 spans 13 residues. The germline V gene has CDR1 LNHDA and CDR2 SQIVND (reference sequence). The CDR3 loop reads CATGGLSNEKLFF. CDR3 DNA: TGTGCCACCGGTGGACTGAGTAATGAAAAACTGTTTTTT.

The rearrangement links TRBV5-1 to TRBJ2-3, with 9 nucleotides matching TRBD2. Germline V gene sequence: CDR1 SGHRS, CDR2 YFSETQ. With V trimmed by 0 bases and J by 0 bases, 5 bases remained unmatched. CDR3 length equals 17 residues. The CDR3 spells CASSLGPSGASTDTQYF. The CDR3 region has the DNA TGCGCCAGCAGCTTGGGCCCTAGCGGGGCTAGCACAGATACGCAGTATTTT.

The chain recombines TRBV5-1 with TRBJ2-3; 7 bases line up with TRBD1. The V gene's germline CDR1 is SGHRS and CDR2 YFSETQ. CDR3 size: 14 residues. Trimming took 6 bases from V and 1 from J; bases not matched to a gene: 5. CDR3 protein: CASIGQGGTDTQYF. The DNA of the CDR3 is TGCGCCAGCATCGGGCAGGGGGGCACAGATACGCAGTATTTT.

The chain has TRBV15 and TRBJ2-7, with unresolved D. The CDR3 loop spans 15 amino acids. The germline gives CDR1 LNHNV, CDR2 YYDKDF (reference sequence). The V end lost 0 bases, the J end lost 4 bases, and 13 bases lay between the germline ends. CDR3 residues: CATSRDLVRRYEQYF. CDR3 DNA sequence: TGTGCCACCAGCAGAGATTTAGTGCGGCGTTACGAGCAGTACTTC.

The sample holds a few counts of this clone. The chain employs TRBV4-1 and TRBJ2-7, with D uncertain. This CDR3 has 13 amino acids. The V and J ends lost 4 bases and 3 bases respectively, with 10 bases between them. Germline V gives CDR1 MGHRA, CDR2 YSYEKL. The CDR3 sequence is CASSLDGFYEQYF. The DNA for the CDR3 is TGCGCCAGCAGCCTGGACGGATTCTACGAGCAGTACTTC.

The rearrangement joins TRBV7-2 to TRBJ2-1; D is possibly TRBD2 (5 bases). Germline CDR1 reads SGHTA; CDR2 reads FQGNSA. The CDR3 runs 13 residues. The germline V and J ends were trimmed by 1 base and 5 bases, with 6 bases remaining between them. CDR3 sequence (DNA): TGTGCCAGCAGCTTAGGACTAAACAATGAGCAGTTCTTC. Its translation is CASSLGLNNEQFF.

There are a few counts of this clone. The CDR3 loop reads CAWSSGAGAFF. CDR3 sequence (DNA): TGTGCCTGGAGCTCAGGGGCGGGAGCTTTCTTT. This sequence joins TRBV30 and TRBJ1-1; D might be TRBD1 (6 bases). CDR3 size: 11 residues. Germline CDR1 and CDR2: GTSNPN and SVGIG (reference sequence). V lost 3 bases, J lost 10 bases, and 12 bases lay in between.

This chain uses TRBV2 with TRBJ2-7; 8 bases fit TRBD2. The ends lost 5 bases at V and 6 bases at J; junction bases unmatched: 3. This CDR3 contains 12 residues. Germline V gene sequence: CDR1 SNHLY, CDR2 FYNNEI. As DNA, the CDR3 is TGTGCCAGCAGTCAACTAGCGGTCGAGCAGTACTTC. It codes for CASSQLAVEQYF.

The chain has TRBV7-8 and TRBJ2-7; maybe TRBD1 (5 bases). Between the trimmed V and J ends, which lost 4 bases and 7 bases, there was a span of 17 bases. Germline V gene sequence: CDR1 SGHVS, CDR2 FQNEAQ. This CDR3 region has 14 residues. This CDR3 reads CASSSIIAGKEQYF. The DNA for the CDR3 is TGTGCCAGCAGCTCTATAATAGCAGGGAAGGAGCAGTACTTC.

This clone was seen once. V and J are TRBV4-3 and TRBJ1-5; 7 bases fit TRBD1. After removal of 0 bases from V and 6 bases from J, the junction contained 5 bases not matched to a gene. Germline V gene lookup returns CDR1 LGHNA and CDR2 YSLEER. The CDR3 length is 15 residues. The CDR3: CASSQDRQGGQPQHF. CDR3 sequence (DNA): TGCGCCAGCAGCCAAGATAGACAGGGAGGTCAGCCCCAGCATTTT.